This T cell receptor beta chain was recorded in a study of blood T cell repertoires in COVID-19. Study information: The origin of the acute and convalescent COVID-19 samples was the United States, Italy and Spain.

The CDR3 spans 12 residues. Trimming removed 3 bases at V and 5 bases at J, with 7 bases between. Germline lookup yields CDR1 LNHDA and CDR2 SQIVND (reference sequence). Sequencing was performed with immunoSEQ multiplex PCR; in TCRdb, only in-frame clones are kept and a portion is missing. The top ten hold about 9.3% of the sample, which has 110,000 to 150,000 clones, approximately 80% seen once. The material sequenced was peripheral blood. The sequence came from a woman older than 75 in a cohort sampled during active or convalescent COVID-19. This chain uses TRBV19 with TRBJ1-1, with no clear D. CDR3 protein: CASSMGRTEAFF. CDR3 DNA sequence: TGTGCCAGTAGTATGGGGAGGACTGAAGCTTTCTTT.